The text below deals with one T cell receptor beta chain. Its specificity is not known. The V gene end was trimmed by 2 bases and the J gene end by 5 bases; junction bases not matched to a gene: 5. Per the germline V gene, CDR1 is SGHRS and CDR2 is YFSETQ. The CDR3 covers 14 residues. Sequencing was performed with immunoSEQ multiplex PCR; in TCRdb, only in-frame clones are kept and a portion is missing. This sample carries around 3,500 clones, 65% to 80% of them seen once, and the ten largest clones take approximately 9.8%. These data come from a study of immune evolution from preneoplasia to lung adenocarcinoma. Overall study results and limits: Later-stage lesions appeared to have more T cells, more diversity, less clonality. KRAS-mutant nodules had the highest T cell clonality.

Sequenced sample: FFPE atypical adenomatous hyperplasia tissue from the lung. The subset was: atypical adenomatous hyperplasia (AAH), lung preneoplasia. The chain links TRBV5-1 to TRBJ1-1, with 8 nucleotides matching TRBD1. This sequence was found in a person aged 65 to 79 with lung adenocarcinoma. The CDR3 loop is CASSFLDRETEAFF. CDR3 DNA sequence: TGCGCCAGCAGCTTCCTGGACAGGGAGACTGAAGCTTTCTTT.